The T cell receptor beta chain described here comes from a study of T-cell memory formation after mild COVID-19. From germline, CDR1 is SGDLS and CDR2 YYNGEE. The CDR3 is 14 amino acids. V was pared by 3 bases and J by 4 bases, with 5 bases of the junction left unmatched. Study findings and constraints: A second wave of clones peaked on day 37, and their SARS-CoV-2 specificity went unconfirmed.

5'RACE primed from the constant segment yielded TCR alpha and TCR beta cDNA libraries bearing sample barcodes and UMIs. TCRdb reanalysed the 5' RACE reads using MiXCR and keeps one entry per CDR3 protein. The table includes 400,000 to 450,000 distinct CDR3 sequences, approximately 19% detected once. Regarding this clonotype: As yet, its antigen is unknown.

The J gene is TRBJ2-5, the V gene TRBV9; the match to TRBD2 covers 8 bases. The receptor was isolated from a man between 18 and 35 years old who had mild COVID-19 (a few samples of this study predate the infection). Cell type and time point are not known. The material sequenced was PBMCs or a T cell subset sorted from them (not recorded which). The CDR3: CASSDGGEGETQYF. The CDR3 nucleotides are TGTGCCAGCAGCGACGGGGGGGAAGGAGAGACCCAGTACTTC.